This T cell receptor (beta chain) was sequenced for a study of blood T cells in healthy people across ages. In regard to this clonotype: Its antigen is unknown. Sequence at one end of the junction differs from germline and may be a read error.

Overall study findings and caveats: Both naive CD4+ cell counts and diversity were greater in long-lived donors than in aged donors.

Then a second PCR, running roughly 7 to 12 cycles, was carried out with a sample-barcoded 5' primer and a J-beta primer mix. The authors tagged each cDNA molecule using a template-switch adaptor with 12 random nucleotides. TCRdb processed the 5' RACE reads anew with MiXCR; each CDR3 protein has one entry. The sample gives hundreds of thousands of distinct CDR3 sequences, less than 35% of which show up once; 15% to 19% is in the top ten. Per-sample yields of isolated PBMCs were at least 7 million. The TCR originated in a woman over 75 in good health. The sequencing input was blood.

This chain's CDR3 is CACSSDRNQPQHF. CDR3 sequence (DNA): TGTGCCTGCAGTTCGGACAGAAATCAGCCCCAGCATTTT. The J gene is TRBJ1-5, the V gene TRBV6-2 or TRBV6-3, with a tentative D call TRBD1 (6 bases). Per germline, CDR1 MNHEY and CDR2 SVGEGT. The CDR3 is 13 amino acids.